This T cell receptor (beta chain) was obtained from a study of neurological immune-mediated disorders. V gave up 0 bases and J gave up 3 bases, with 14 bases separating them. This CDR3 is 16 amino acids long. Per germline, CDR1 LGHDT and CDR2 YNNKEL (reference sequence). This clonotype came up a few times. Each CDR3 protein is one row after TCRdb ran MiXCR on the 5' RACE reads. The sample records 39,000 or so distinct CDR3 sequences, roughly 2.5% being singletons. The source material was PBMCs. This chain uses TRBV3-1 with TRBJ1-1; tentative D call: TRBD1 (5 bases). This TCR was recovered from a man aged 30 to 45 with multiple sclerosis. The CDR3 nucleotides read TGTGCCAGCAGCCAAGAGCGGGCCCGGGGGGACACTGAAGCTTTCTTT. Protein product: CASSQERARGDTEAFF.